This is a list of T cell receptor beta chains from one sample in a study of regulatory T cells in long-lasting Graves disease. TCRdb re-analysed the multiplex PCR reads in MiXCR, keeping a single row per CDR3 protein. In the table there are around 400,000 distinct CDR3 sequences, 10% to 15% of which are singletons. Separately, the same data were catalogued under a study of T cells in Graves' hyperthyroidism and ophthalmopathy.

The material sequenced was peripheral blood mononuclear cells (PBMCs), taken at new diagnosis, from a patient treated with antithyroid drugs. The receptors were gathered from a woman between 18 and 29 years old with Graves disease. The CDR3 runs from the conserved cysteine through the conserved F or W. Each record gives: D gene, clone size, V gene, J gene, CDR3 DNA, CDR3 protein. The D gene is left open where the match is weak. Clone size, where shown, is once, few, many, or a class for clones that have expanded.

d_call: -
clone_size: few
v_call: TRBV7-2
j_call: TRBJ1-5
cdr3_nt: TGTGCCAGCAGCTTAGAGGCTAGCCTTCACTCTAGCACAGATACGCAGCATTTT
cdr3_aa: CASSLEASLHSSTDTQHF

d_call: -
clone_size: many
v_call: TRBV5-1
j_call: TRBJ2-7
cdr3_nt: TGCGCCAGCAGCTTGGTGCTTTTTTCCTACGAGCAGTACTTC
cdr3_aa: CASSLVLFSYEQYF

d_call: TRBD2
clone_size: many
v_call: TRBV2
j_call: TRBJ2-1
cdr3_nt: TGTGCCAGCAGTGCCCCTGGGACTAGCGGCTACAATGAGCAGTTCTTC
cdr3_aa: CASSAPGTSGYNEQFF

d_call: -
clone_size: many
v_call: TRBV3-1
j_call: TRBJ1-1
cdr3_nt: TGTGCCAGCAGCCACAGGGAAGCTGAAGCTTTCTTT
cdr3_aa: CASSHREAEAFF

d_call: TRBD2
clone_size: few
v_call: TRBV6-2/TRBV6-3
j_call: TRBJ2-3
cdr3_nt: TGTGCCAGCAACGCGGGACTAGCGGGGACAGATACGCAGTATTTT
cdr3_aa: CASNAGLAGTDTQYF

d_call: -
clone_size: many
v_call: TRBV12-3/TRBV12-4
j_call: TRBJ2-4
cdr3_nt: TGTGCCAGCAGTTTGGGGCGGAATCTAGCCAAAAACATTCAGTACTTC
cdr3_aa: CASSLGRNLAKNIQYF

d_call: TRBD1
clone_size: -
v_call: TRBV19
j_call: TRBJ1-5
cdr3_nt: TGTGCCAGTAGCACTCACAGGGGGACTCAGCCCCAGCATTTT
cdr3_aa: CASSTHRGTQPQHF

d_call: TRBD2
clone_size: many
v_call: TRBV28
j_call: TRBJ2-3
cdr3_nt: TGTGCCAGCAGTTCGCTAGCGGTTCCCACAGATACGCAGTATTTT
cdr3_aa: CASSSLAVPTDTQYF

d_call: -
clone_size: few
v_call: TRBV4-2
j_call: TRBJ2-2
cdr3_nt: TGTGCCAGCAGCCAAGTCCAGGGGAATAGCCGGGAGCTGTTTTTT
cdr3_aa: CASSQVQGNSRELFF

d_call: -
clone_size: many
v_call: TRBV7-9
j_call: TRBJ2-1
cdr3_nt: TGTGCCAGCAGCTTAGTGGGCCAGCACAATGAGCAGTTCTTC
cdr3_aa: CASSLVGQHNEQFF

d_call: TRBD2
clone_size: many
v_call: TRBV2
j_call: TRBJ2-3
cdr3_nt: TGTGCCAGCAGTGGGTTAGCGGGGCTCACAGATACGCAGTATTTT
cdr3_aa: CASSGLAGLTDTQYF

d_call: TRBD2
clone_size: -
v_call: TRBV20-1
j_call: TRBJ2-3
cdr3_nt: TGCAGTGCTGAGCCTAGCGGGGGGCGCACAGATACGCAGTATTTT
cdr3_aa: CSAEPSGGRTDTQYF